At least ten counts were recorded for the clone carrying this T cell receptor beta chain. The CDR3 totals 15 residues. Germline V gene lookup returns CDR1 MNHNY and CDR2 SVGAGI (reference sequence). V lost 0 bases and J 6 bases, leaving 13 bases between the germline ends. The sample is drawn from a study of T cells in Graves' hyperthyroidism and ophthalmopathy. Ophthalmopathy cases scored 3 or more on the Clinical Activity Score and 4 or more on NOSPECS grade, with duration below 3 months. Patients showing uncontrolled infection, other autoimmune disease, pregnancy or lactation were ineligible. Authors of the study amplified TCR beta CDR3 regions from RNA transcripts. An initial round of RT-PCR targeting the TCR CDR3 relied on the HTBI primer set. TCRdb re-analysed the multiplex PCR reads in MiXCR, keeping a single row per CDR3 protein. The data show under 400,000 distinct CDR3 sequences, about 15% seen once.

J is TRBJ2-3 and V is TRBV6-6, with D uncertain. This sequence originates from a woman aged 55-69 years with Graves' ophthalmopathy. The sample consisted of blood. CDR3 in amino acids: CASSYSSWPLDTQYF. In DNA, the CDR3 is TGTGCCAGCAGTTACTCGTCCTGGCCCCTGGATACGCAGTATTTT.